This is a list of T cell receptor beta chains from one sample in a study of CD8 T cells in ankylosing spondylitis. MiXCR, applied by TCRdb to the 5' RACE reads, yields one record per CDR3 protein. This table has some 800,000 distinct CDR3 sequences, 12% appearing once. Material for sequencing was blood, either unsorted or a sorted T cell fraction (not recorded which). These receptors came from a male donor with ankylosing spondylitis. CDR3s include the opening cysteine and the closing phenylalanine or tryptophan. Fields, in order: J gene, V gene, D gene, CDR3 length, clone size, CDR3 DNA, CDR3 protein. D genes are given only for firm matches. Clone size is stated in some rows and not others, as once, few, many or a class when expanded.

TRBJ2-7 | TRBV6-2/TRBV6-3 | NA | 13 | few | TGTGCCAGCAGTTACTCGTCACCCGAGGAGCAGTACTTC | CASSYSSPEEQYF
TRBJ2-1 | TRBV25-1 | TRBD2 | 16 | few | TGTGCCAGCAGTGAAACTAGCGGGAGGGCCTACAATGAGCAGTTCTTC | CASSETSGRAYNEQFF
TRBJ2-7 | TRBV11-2 | TRBD2 | 15 | few | TGTGCCAGCAGCTTAGCGGCGGGAGGGTACTACAGGCAGTACTTC | CASSLAAGGYYRQYF
TRBJ1-2 | TRBV7-2 | TRBD1 | 14 | few | TGTGCCAGCAGCCGAATGGGACAGTACTATGGCTACACCTTC | CASSRMGQYYGYTF
TRBJ1-6 | TRBV12-3/TRBV12-4 | NA | 13 | few | TGTGCCAGCAGTTTATTCCAGAATTCACCCCTCCACTTT | CASSLFQNSPLHF
TRBJ2-1 | TRBV20-1 | TRBD2 | 16 | many | TGCAGTGCTGAACTAGCGGGTGCGAGCTCCTACAATGAGCAGTTCTTC | CSAELAGASSYNEQFF
TRBJ2-7 | TRBV28 | NA | 15 | NA | TGTGCCAGCAGTTTCCTATCCGACTCCTCCTACGAGCAGTACTTC | CASSFLSDSSYEQYF
TRBJ1-2 | TRBV4-3 | TRBD1 | 16 | many | TGCGCCAGCAGCCGGGGACCGGGACAGGCTCTCGATGGCTACACCTTC | CASSRGPGQALDGYTF
TRBJ2-3 | TRBV6-5 | NA | 14 | NA | TGTGCCAGCAGTTATGGAGGGACTCTTGATACGCAGTATTTT | CASSYGGTLDTQYF
TRBJ1-2 | TRBV18 | NA | 15 | NA | TGTGCCAGCTCACCGTCCGCGCGCATGGAGTATGGCTACACCTTC | CASSPSARMEYGYTF
TRBJ2-5 | TRBV6-1 | TRBD2 | 14 | NA | TGTGCCAGCAGATTGCGGGGGGGGAGGGAGACCCAGTACTTC | CASRLRGGRETQYF
TRBJ2-7 | TRBV27 | TRBD1 | 13 | few | TGTGCCAGTTCGGACAGGGGGATATACGAGCAGTACTTC | CASSDRGIYEQYF